This TCR beta chain came from a study of T cell responses to AZD1222 COVID-19 vaccine. Whole-study results and caveats: The study sampled repertoires only after the peak T cell response. Vaccine-associated CD4 TCRs ranged over spike, dominating at 160-218 and 743-854. Donors, mostly white British, included more females; clonal diversity was possibly underestimated.

Germline CDR1 reads MDHEN; CDR2 reads SYDVKM. The CDR3 runs 17 residues. V gave up 2 bases and J gave up 0 bases, with 11 bases separating them. TCRdb keeps only in-frame clones here, not all; method: immunoSEQ multiplex PCR. The data contain 120,000 or so clones, approximately 85% of them seen just once; the ten biggest clones take up 9.4%. Concerning this clone itself: Its antigen is undetermined.

This TCR came from an adult in good health. The sequencing used peripheral blood, collected on day 0 of AZD1222 vaccination. The chain is built from TRBV28 and TRBJ1-6; D ambiguous. CDR3 amino acids: CASSLVGVLSYNSPLHF. CDR3 coding DNA: TGTGCCAGCAGTTTAGTTGGGGTGCTCTCCTATAATTCACCCCTCCACTTT. The full variable domain, rest sourced from reference TRBV28 and TRBJ1-6, is DVKVTQSSRYLVKRTGEKVFLECVQDMDHENMFWYRQDPGLGLRLIYFSYDVKMKEKGDIPEGYSVSREKKERFSLILESASTNQTSMYLCASSLVGVLSYNSPLHFGNGTRLTVT.